These T cell receptor beta chains were read from a single sample in a study of CD8 T cells in ankylosing spondylitis. Via MiXCR, TCRdb re-called the 5' RACE reads, giving one row per CDR3 protein. Of hundreds of thousands of distinct CDR3 sequences in the sample, 8% to 11% were seen once. The specimen was blood, either unsorted or a sorted T cell fraction (not recorded which). The receptors were sampled from a male donor with ankylosing spondylitis or in good health (not recorded which). The CDR3 runs from the conserved cysteine through the conserved F or W. A D gene is named only where the DNA matches it firmly. A clone size is listed for some rows: how often the clone was seen (once, few, many), or a class if it is expanded.

NA	NA	TRBJ2-1	TRBV30	TGTGCCTGGAGCCGGACCCACAATGAGCAGTTCTTC	CAWSRTHNEQFF
TRBD1	NA	TRBJ2-6	TRBV6-1	TGTGCCAGCAGGCTGGGGACAGGCCTCTCTGGGGCCAACGTCCTGACTTTC	CASRLGTGLSGANVLTF
TRBD2	few	TRBJ2-5	TRBV20-1	TGCAGTGCTAGCGTCCTGAGCGGGGGGGCCATCGGTACAAGAGAGACCCAGTACTTC	CSASVLSGGAIGTRETQYF
TRBD2	NA	TRBJ2-7	TRBV5-1	TGCGCCAGCAGCTCCGGGACTAGGGACGAGCAGTACTTC	CASSSGTRDEQYF
TRBD1	NA	TRBJ2-7	TRBV20-1	TGCAGTGCTTTCTTTCGACAGGGGGCCTACGAGCAGTACTTC	CSAFFRQGAYEQYF
NA	many	TRBJ2-7	TRBV12-3/TRBV12-4	TGTGCCAGCACCGCCATGGGCTACGAGCAGTACTTC	CASTAMGYEQYF
NA	many	TRBJ2-2	TRBV18	TGTGCCAGCTCCACCGGCGGGAACACCGGGGAGCTGTTTTTT	CASSTGGNTGELFF
NA	NA	TRBJ1-4	TRBV29-1	TGCAGCGTTGTAGAGACAGCTAATGAAAAACTGTTTTTT	CSVVETANEKLFF
NA	few	TRBJ1-5	TRBV3-1	TGTGCCAGCAGCCAAATGCGAAGCGAGCCCCAGCATTTT	CASSQMRSEPQHF
NA	many	TRBJ1-5	TRBV5-1	TGCGCCAGCAGCTCGGATACAGGTGGGAATCAGCCCCAGCATTTT	CASSSDTGGNQPQHF
NA	few	TRBJ2-5	TRBV6-1	TGTGCCAGCAGTGCGACAGGAAAACAAGAGACCCAGTACTTC	CASSATGKQETQYF
NA	many	TRBJ2-6	TRBV20-1	TGCAGTGCTAGAGACTCTGGGGCCAACGTCCTGACTTTC	CSARDSGANVLTF
NA	few	TRBJ2-5	TRBV6-5	TGTGCCAGCTGGGATCCCCAAGAGACCCAGTACTTC	CASWDPQETQYF
TRBD1	many	TRBJ1-2	TRBV5-1	TGCGCCAGCAGCCCCGGGGACAGCACAAACTATGGCTACACCTTC	CASSPGDSTNYGYTF
NA	NA	TRBJ2-7	TRBV7-9	TGTGCCAGCAGCTTAGAATTTACCCACGAGCAGTACTTC	CASSLEFTHEQYF
TRBD1	NA	TRBJ2-7	TRBV7-9	TGTGCCAGCAGCCACAGGGACAGCGCCTACGAGCAGTACTTC	CASSHRDSAYEQYF
NA	many	TRBJ2-1	TRBV7-9	TGTGCCAGCAGCTTAGCTAGGGTGCTAAACCCAGCTGAGCAGTTCTTC	CASSLARVLNPAEQFF
TRBD1	few	TRBJ2-3	TRBV7-2	TGTGCCAGCAGCCCCTACCACAGGGGGGGCACAGATACGCAGTATTTT	CASSPYHRGGTDTQYF
NA	many	TRBJ2-6	TRBV20-1	TGCAGTGCTAAAATCCAGGGCACTGGGGCCAACGTCCTGACTTTC	CSAKIQGTGANVLTF
NA	many	TRBJ1-1	TRBV20-1	TGCAGTGCTAGAGGTCCAGGGAACACTGAAGCTTTCTTT	CSARGPGNTEAFF
TRBD2	many	TRBJ2-3	TRBV7-6	TGTGCCAGCAGCTGGACTAGCGGGGCAGATACGCAGTATTTT	CASSWTSGADTQYF
TRBD2	NA	TRBJ2-2	TRBV10-3	TGTGCCATCAGTGAGAGACTAGCGGGCACCGGGGAGCTGTTTTTT	CAISERLAGTGELFF
NA	NA	TRBJ1-5	TRBV12-3/TRBV12-4	TGTGCCAGCAGTCCAGGGTTCAACAATCAGCCCCAGCATTTT	CASSPGFNNQPQHF
NA	few	TRBJ1-4	TRBV20-1	TGCAGTGCTAGGTTGGTTCCTAATGAAAAACTGTTTTTT	CSARLVPNEKLFF
TRBD2	many	TRBJ2-7	TRBV7-6	TGTGCCAGCAGCCAGCCGGGACTAGACCCCTACGAGCAGTACTTC	CASSQPGLDPYEQYF
TRBD2	many	TRBJ2-1	TRBV6-4	TGTGCCAGCAGTCCGACTAGCGGGGGGAGTTGGAGCAATGAGCAGTTCTTC	CASSPTSGGSWSNEQFF
NA	many	TRBJ1-5	TRBV5-1	TGCGCCAGCAGAGTTGCGCCGGACACTCTTGGGAATCAGCCCCAGCATTTT	CASRVAPDTLGNQPQHF
NA	few	TRBJ2-3	TRBV21-1	TGTGCCAGCAGCGGCGGGACTAGCACAGATACGCAGTATTTT	CASSGGTSTDTQYF
TRBD1	NA	TRBJ2-5	TRBV25-1	TGTGCCAGCAGTGAGGGACAGGGAGTAGAGACCCAGTACTTC	CASSEGQGVETQYF
NA	many	TRBJ1-5	TRBV20-1	TGCAGTGCCCTACAGGTTAGCAATCAGCCCCAGCATTTT	CSALQVSNQPQHF
NA	few	TRBJ2-5	TRBV7-2	TGTGCCAGCAGCCAAGGGACGAATCAAGAGACCCAGTACTTC	CASSQGTNQETQYF
TRBD1	many	TRBJ2-7	TRBV20-1	TGCAGTGCTACGGACAGGGCCGAATCCTACGAGCAGTACTTC	CSATDRAESYEQYF
NA	NA	TRBJ2-5	TRBV5-8	TGTGCCAGCAGCGTTCGGACTGGAGAAGAGACCCAGTACTTC	CASSVRTGEETQYF
NA	many	TRBJ1-2	TRBV7-9	TGTGCCAGCAGCTTAGAGGAGTTTCAGGGGCGCTACACCTTC	CASSLEEFQGRYTF
TRBD2	NA	TRBJ2-7	TRBV20-1	TGCAGTGCTGCAAGACTAGCGGGGGGATACGAGCAGTCCTTC	CSAARLAGGYEQSF
TRBD1	once	TRBJ2-7	TRBV5-6	TGTGCCAGCAGTGGACAGGGGAACTGGTACGAGCAGTACTTC	CASSGQGNWYEQYF
TRBD2	NA	TRBJ2-3	TRBV5-1	TGCGCCAGCAGCTTGGTTCTAGCGGGGGTAACAGATACGCAGTATTTT	CASSLVLAGVTDTQYF
TRBD1	many	TRBJ1-2	TRBV3-1	TGTGCCAGCAGCCAACACTCGAGACAGGGAGGGGCCTTCTATGGCTACACCTTC	CASSQHSRQGGAFYGYTF
NA	many	TRBJ1-3	TRBV29-1	TGCAGCGTTGAAATTTGGGCTGCCAATTCTGGAAACACCATATATTTT	CSVEIWAANSGNTIYF
TRBD1	many	TRBJ1-1	TRBV5-1	TGCGCCAGCAGCTCCGAGATGACAGGGGCTGGCACTGAAGCTTTCTTT	CASSSEMTGAGTEAFF
TRBD2	many	TRBJ2-5	TRBV6-5	TGTGCCAGCAGTTATCTAGCGGGGTGGGAGACCCAGTACTTC	CASSYLAGWETQYF
NA	many	TRBJ1-2	TRBV5-1	TGCGCCAGCAGCGGAGGGGACACGAACGGACATGGCTACACCTTC	CASSGGDTNGHGYTF
TRBD1	few	TRBJ2-7	TRBV29-1	TGCAGCGTTCCTACCGGGACAGGGGCCCCCTACGAGCAGTACTTC	CSVPTGTGAPYEQYF
TRBD1	many	TRBJ2-7	TRBV11-1	TGTGCCAGCAGCTTAGCGTTGGTATTTGGGACAGAAAGCTACGAGCAGTACTTC	CASSLALVFGTESYEQYF
NA	many	TRBJ2-1	TRBV7-2	TGTGCCAGCAGCCAAACTAGGAATGAGCAGTTCTTC	CASSQTRNEQFF
TRBD2	NA	TRBJ2-1	TRBV5-1	TGCGCCAGCAGCTTGGGAATAGCGGGGGCTGAGCAGTTCTTC	CASSLGIAGAEQFF
NA	many	TRBJ2-1	TRBV12-3/TRBV12-4	TGTGCCAGCAGTTTGGGGAACGGGAACTACAATGAGCAGTTCTTC	CASSLGNGNYNEQFF
TRBD1	many	TRBJ2-7	TRBV20-1	TGCAGTGCTAGAGATGAAAGACAGGGGGGTTCCCACGAGCAGTACTTC	CSARDERQGGSHEQYF
TRBD2	many	TRBJ2-5	TRBV12-3/TRBV12-4	TGTGCCAGCAGGCCGAGCGGGGGGGCCGGGGAGACCCAGTACTTC	CASRPSGGAGETQYF
TRBD1	medium-sized	TRBJ2-5	TRBV28	TGTGCCAGCAGTGGTCCGACAGGGGTAGGAGAGACCCAGTACTTC	CASSGPTGVGETQYF
TRBD1	many	TRBJ2-7	TRBV3-1	TGTGCCAGCAGCTATAACTTCAAAAGGACAGGGCTCGACGAGCAGTACTTC	CASSYNFKRTGLDEQYF
NA	many	TRBJ2-1	TRBV7-2	TGTGCCAGCAGCTTATTGGGACCTCGGGCTTGGAATGAGCAGTTCTTC	CASSLLGPRAWNEQFF
NA	many	TRBJ2-3	TRBV7-2	TGTGCCAGCAGGCAAACGGGGGCTTCAGATACGCAGTATTTT	CASRQTGASDTQYF
TRBD1	many	TRBJ2-7	TRBV3-1	TGTGCCAGCAGCCAATTACCGGGACAGGGGTACGAGCAGTACTTC	CASSQLPGQGYEQYF
TRBD2	few	TRBJ2-1	TRBV7-2	TGTGCCAGCAGCTTAGTACTAGCGGGGGGGCGCGAGCAGTTCTTC	CASSLVLAGGREQFF